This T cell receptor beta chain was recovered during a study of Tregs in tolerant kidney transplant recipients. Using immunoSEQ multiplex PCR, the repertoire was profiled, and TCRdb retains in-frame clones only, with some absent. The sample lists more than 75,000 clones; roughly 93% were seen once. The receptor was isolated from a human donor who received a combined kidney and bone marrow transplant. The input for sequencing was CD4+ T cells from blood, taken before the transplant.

In DNA, the CDR3 is TGTGCCAGCCGCATATTAGGGGGCGCTGTCTATGGCTACACCTTC. It encodes CASRILGGAVYGYTF. The rearrangement joins TRBV6-6 to TRBJ1-2, with 7 bases that match TRBD1. The V segment lost 8 bases and the J segment 4 bases; nucleotides outside the gene matches: 13. The length of the CDR3 is 15 residues. Germline CDR1 and CDR2: MNHNY and SVGAGI (reference sequence).